These T cell receptor beta chains were read from a single sample in a study of blood T cell repertoires in COVID-19. Assay used: immunoSEQ multiplex PCR; TCRdb lists only in-frame clones, some missing. Among more than 150,000 clones listed, around 90% were seen once. Sample: peripheral blood. These receptors all stem from a man in his forties with acute or convalescent COVID-19. The CDR3 runs from the conserved cysteine through the conserved F or W. The D gene is left open where the match is weak. The size of a clone is reported for some rows only, either as once, few or many, or as a class for expanded clones.

>TRBD2|TRBJ2-5|TRBV3-1/TRBV3-2|.
CASSQASAGGRETQYF
TGTGCCAGCAGCCAAGCTTCAGCGGGGGGGCGGGAGACCCAGTACTTC
>.|TRBJ1-5|TRBV6-5|.
CASSKLDGNNQPQHF
TGTGCCAGCAGCAAACTCGACGGGAACAATCAGCCCCAGCATTTT
>TRBD1|TRBJ2-2|TRBV5-1|.
CASSLRQGIGELFF
TGCGCCAGCAGCTTGCGACAGGGGATCGGGGAGCTGTTTTTT
>TRBD1|TRBJ1-1|TRBV18|.
CASSLNRDSRGAFF
TGTGCCAGCTCACTTAACCGGGACAGTAGGGGAGCTTTCTTT
>TRBD1|TRBJ2-7|TRBV5-1|.
CASSLDQGVGVYEQYF
TGCGCCAGCAGCTTGGATCAGGGGGTGGGTGTATACGAGCAGTACTTC
>.|TRBJ2-1|TRBV15|.
CATSRDRGVYNEQFF
TGTGCCACCAGCAGAGACAGGGGAGTCTACAATGAGCAGTTCTTC
>.|TRBJ2-3|TRBV7-9|.
CASSKPGIFTDTQYF
TGTGCCAGCAGCAAACCAGGGATTTTCACAGATACGCAGTATTTT
>.|TRBJ2-1|TRBV6-6|.
CASYNTRDRYNEQFF
TGTGCCAGCTATAATACGCGGGACAGATACAATGAGCAGTTCTTC
>TRBD1|TRBJ1-1|TRBV29-1|few
CSVVQGAGEAFF
TGCAGCGTAGTACAGGGGGCCGGTGAAGCTTTCTTT
>TRBD1|TRBJ1-1|TRBV4-1|.
CASSPLPGAGGTEAFF
TGCGCCAGCAGCCCCCTCCCGGGGGCAGGGGGGACTGAAGCTTTCTTT
>TRBD1|TRBJ2-7|TRBV5-1|.
CASSLAGTGSFEQYF
TGCGCCAGCAGCTTGGCCGGGACAGGGAGTTTCGAGCAGTACTTC
>TRBD2|TRBJ2-3|TRBV27|once
CASSSSGLAGGQGDTQYF
TGTGCCAGCAGTTCATCCGGACTAGCGGGGGGCCAGGGAGATACGCAGTATTTT
>.|TRBJ1-1|TRBV27|.
CASRSMNTEAFF
TGTGCCAGCAGGAGTATGAACACTGAAGCTTTCTTT
>TRBD2|TRBJ2-5|TRBV6-2/TRBV6-3|few
CASSWTSGGAETQYF
TGTGCCAGCAGTTGGACTAGCGGGGGGGCAGAGACCCAGTACTTC
>.|TRBJ1-2|TRBV2|.
CATVPYREDGYTF
TGTGCCACCGTGCCGTACCGGGAGGATGGCTACACCTTC
>TRBD1|TRBJ1-6|TRBV7-8|.
CASSPPTGLNSPLHF
TGTGCCAGCAGCCCCCCGACAGGGTTGAATTCACCCCTCCACTTT